Following are 15 T cell receptor beta chains from one sample sequenced in a study of blood T cell repertoires in COVID-19. Repertoires were generated with immunoSEQ multiplex PCR, while TCRdb's copy carries only in-frame clones and drops some. The sample holds roughly 250,000 clones, 80% to 90% seen once. The sequenced sample consisted of peripheral blood. These TCRs come from a man aged 50 to 60 with acute or convalescent COVID-19.

The chain uses TRBV27 and TRBJ2-2, with TRBD1 as a possible D gene (7 bases). Trimming left V 11 bases short and J 3 bases short, with 16 bases between. The CDR3 extends over 14 amino acids. Per the germline V gene, CDR1 is MNHEY and CDR2 is SMNVEV (reference sequence). CDR3 in amino acids: CAGQGGLYTGELFF. CDR3 nucleotides: TGTGCCGGTCAGGGGGGTCTCTACACCGGGGAGCTGTTTTTT.

V and J are TRBV12-3 or TRBV12-4 and TRBJ1-5, with unresolved D. The ends were cut back, 5 bases at V and 5 bases at J, with 10 bases in the middle. The CDR3 is 13 amino acids. The CDR3: CASSPDLDQPQHF. The CDR3 region has the DNA TGTGCCAGCAGTCCCGATTTAGATCAGCCCCAGCATTTT.

There are a few counts of this clone. The chain joins TRBV10-2 to TRBJ1-5; D gene ambiguous. CDR3 length equals 22 residues. V was cut by 3 bases and J by 9 bases, with 39 bases left in between. Per germline, CDR1 WSHSY and CDR2 SAAADI. The CDR3 DNA follows: TGCGCCAGCAGTGACCCAACTGAGTGGCCAGCCCAGCCCGCCGCTAACCCAGGGCCCCAGCATTTT. Translation gives CASSDPTEWPAQPAANPGPQHF.

This sequence joins TRBV7-6 and TRBJ2-7, with 8 bases lining up with TRBD1. The V and J ends lost 1 base and 7 bases, in that order; junction bases with no gene match: 9. The CDR3 runs 15 residues. From germline, CDR1 is SGHVS and CDR2 FNYEAQ. The CDR3 sequence is CASSLVGDRPPEQYF. Written as DNA, the CDR3 is TGTGCCAGCAGCTTAGTGGGGGACAGGCCCCCAGAGCAGTACTTC.

The chain links TRBV29-1 to TRBJ1-1; a weak D match, TRBD1 (6 bases). The CDR3 contains 16 residues. Germline-derived CDR1 and CDR2 are SQVTM and ANQGSEA. V lost 1 base and J lost 0, with 15 bases in between. The chain's CDR3 is CSVEGGPGHLNTEAFF. CDR3 in DNA: TGCAGCGTTGAAGGGGGGCCGGGACACCTGAACACTGAAGCTTTCTTT.

The V gene is TRBV10-3, the J gene TRBJ1-6, with D possibly TRBD1 on 6 matching bases. The CDR3 totals 15 residues. Germline-derived CDR1 and CDR2 are ENHRY and SYGVKD. With 0 bases removed from V and 8 bases from J, the gap between germline ends came to 11 bases. DNA of the CDR3: TGTGCCATCAGTGAGTCAGGGGGTTGGGATTCACCCCTCCACTTT. Translating it yields CAISESGGWDSPLHF.

The chain joins TRBV19 to TRBJ2-2; 13 positions agree with TRBD2. The trim removed 5 bases at V and 5 bases at J, leaving 5 bases unmatched. The CDR3 length is 16 residues. CDR1 is LNHDA and CDR2 is SQIVND in the germline V gene (reference sequence). CDR3 in amino acids: CASSGTSGVLTGELFF. In nucleotides, the CDR3 is TGTGCCAGTAGTGGGACTAGCGGGGTCCTGACCGGGGAGCTGTTTTTT.

This clone appeared a few times. V is TRBV10-3 and J is TRBJ1-5; possibly TRBD1 for D (6 bases). Germline loops: CDR1 ENHRY, CDR2 SYGVKD. Trimming removed 5 bases from V and 2 bases from J, with 16 bases in between. CDR3 length: 16 residues. DNA of the CDR3: TGTGCCATCAGTCCACAGGGACCCCTCGGCAATCAGCCCCAGCATTTT. Amino acids: CAISPQGPLGNQPQHF.

The V gene is TRBV9, the J gene TRBJ2-5, with TRBD2 matching over 13 bases. The CDR3 runs 17 residues. After removal of 0 bases from V and 5 bases from J, the junction contained 7 bases not matched to a gene. Germline V gene data show CDR1 as SGDLS and CDR2 as YYNGEE. The CDR3 nucleotides read TGTGCCAGCAGCGTAGGACTAGCGGGGGGTGGCCTTGAGACCCAGTACTTC. Amino acids: CASSVGLAGGGLETQYF.

The chain joins TRBV5-1 to TRBJ1-1, with 7 bases aligning to TRBD1. CDR1 is SGHRS, CDR2 YFSETQ, per germline. The V segment lost 4 bases and the J segment 3 bases; nucleotides outside the gene matches: 9. The CDR3 is 15 residues long. CDR3 region: CASSLGTVGHTEAFF. The CDR3 DNA reads TGCGCCAGCAGCCTCGGGACAGTTGGACACACTGAAGCTTTCTTT.

The chain carries TRBV11-3 and TRBJ2-3, with 7 positions matching TRBD1. Germline V gene data show CDR1 as SGHNT and CDR2 as YENEEA. The ends lost 2 bases at V and 2 bases at J; junction bases unmatched: 10. This CDR3 is 17 amino acids long. CDR3 sequence: CASSLRGTEKFTDTQYF. The CDR3 bases are TGTGCCAGCAGCTTAAGAGGGACAGAGAAATTCACAGATACGCAGTATTTT.

V gene TRBV19 combines with J gene TRBJ2-4, with 14 bases lining up with TRBD2. CDR1 is LNHDA, CDR2 SQIVND, per germline (reference sequence). The CDR3 is 17 residues long. V dropped 5 bases and J dropped 6; count of bases not matched to a gene: 9. The CDR3 DNA sequence: TGTGCCAGTAGTCCTAGTCGGGGACTAGCGGGAGCAAACATTCAGTACTTC. It is translated as CASSPSRGLAGANIQYF.

This clone has more than one count but fewer than ten. The J gene is TRBJ2-5, the V gene TRBV5-1; TRBD1 might be the D (5 bases). The CDR3 is 14 residues long. V was clipped by 0 bases and J by 3 bases, with 9 bases between them. Germline V CDR1 and CDR2: SGHRS, YFSETQ. CDR3 sequence: CASSLASGKETQYF. In nucleotides, the CDR3 is TGCGCCAGCAGCTTGGCGTCAGGGAAAGAGACCCAGTACTTC.

This chain joins TRBV10-3 and TRBJ2-4; D is possibly TRBD2 (7 bases). The CDR3 has 15 residues. Trimming cost V 2 bases and J 8 bases, with 16 bases left between them. Germline values: CDR1 ENHRY, CDR2 SYGVKD. The CDR3 bases are TGTGCCATCAGTGAGGGGGGGGATCCAGGGGACATTCAGTACTTC. Translated, it gives CAISEGGDPGDIQYF.

This clone was picked up a small number of times. This chain joins TRBV27 and TRBJ1-6; D might be TRBD1 (5 bases). V was pared by 2 bases and J by 2 bases, with 10 bases between. Germline CDR1 is MNHEY and CDR2 is SMNVEV (reference sequence). This CDR3 spans 16 amino acids. DNA for the CDR3: TGTGCCAGCAGTTTAGGTTCAGGGCCCTATAATTCACCCCTCCACTTT. Protein sequence: CASSLGSGPYNSPLHF.